This is a list of T cell receptor beta chains from one sample in a study of shared clonotypes between healthy human individuals. Some clones are missing from TCRdb's copy, which holds only in-frame ones; the method was immunoSEQ multiplex PCR. Found here are over 2 million clones, 90% to 95% of them singletons; the top ten hold roughly 0.13%. Material for sequencing was naive CD4+ T cells sorted from blood. The receptor set was obtained from a man aged 18 to 30 in good health. Both conserved end residues are trimmed from each CDR3.

j_gene	v_gene	len	CDR3aa
TRBJ2-7	TRBV14	13	ASSQAGVPPYEQY
TRBJ2-5	TRBV14	14	ASSQDLNRIRETQY
TRBJ2-7	TRBV5-4	13	ASSLSGQGSYEQY
TRBJ1-1	TRBV11-2	12	ASSLAPGTTEAF
TRBJ1-1	TRBV5-1	12	ASSFSPLNTEAF
TRBJ2-7	TRBV28	12	ASRTSGRTYEQY
TRBJ1-2	TRBV5-1	9	ASSYRDDYT
TRBJ2-5	TRBV5-1	11	ASSLDPGETQY
TRBJ2-7	TRBV11-2	9	ASSLGTGRY
TRBJ2-7	TRBV5-4	12	ASNPGGTSYEQY
TRBJ2-1	TRBV18	13	ASSRSGTAYNEQF
TRBJ1-2	TRBV4-3	11	ASSQQASYGYT
TRBJ1-1	TRBV9	13	ASSVVGLENTEAF
TRBJ2-3	TRBV9	11	ASSGTSTDTQY
TRBJ2-7	TRBV10-3	11	AIRGDRVDEQY
TRBJ2-3	TRBV2	11	ASNPSQPFTQY
TRBJ2-3	TRBV9	14	ASSPRPGRDGDTQY
TRBJ1-5	TRBV18	13	ASSPGGQFNQPQH
TRBJ2-3	TRBV14	12	ASSQVTYTDTQY
TRBJ1-5	TRBV7-9	11	ASDRDGYQPQH
TRBJ2-3	TRBV6-4	13	ASSDGGTGGNTQY
TRBJ2-7	TRBV11-2	14	ASSLADGRSSYEQY
TRBJ2-7	TRBV5-1	12	ASSNGQGANEQY
TRBJ1-1	TRBV2	13	ASSVAQGANTEAF
TRBJ2-5	TRBV7-9	16	ASSPRLAGGKLQETQY
TRBJ2-3	TRBV2	12	ASSEGQGATTQY
TRBJ1-2	TRBV7-3	13	ASSLTSLGGSGYT
TRBJ2-3	TRBV12-5	13	ASGLGTSGGDTQY
TRBJ2-7	TRBV29-1	11	SVEDRGTGEQY
TRBJ1-1	TRBV5-1	11	ASSSDMNTEAF
TRBJ1-2	TRBV5-6	10	ASSLEARGYT
TRBJ2-3	TRBV7-9	13	ASSSSGGRADTQY
TRBJ2-5	TRBV25-1	13	ASSERGRGGETQY
TRBJ2-4	TRBV5-4	16	ASSSGLGPTLAKNIQY
TRBJ2-1	TRBV5-1	12	ASKYWTGNNEQF
TRBJ1-5	TRBV19	13	ASSNLQGANQPQH
TRBJ1-2	TRBV6-5	11	ASNSPGAKGYT
TRBJ1-2	TRBV28	11	ASSLGFYYGYT
TRBJ2-7	TRBV4-1	14	ASSQVVGLVPYEQY
TRBJ1-1	TRBV5-1	13	ASSLGDSINTEAF
TRBJ2-2	TRBV9	11	ASSVGTTGELF
TRBJ1-1	TRBV29-1	11	SVVDVGNTEAF
TRBJ1-1	TRBV6-6	12	ASSYVAENTEAF
TRBJ1-3	TRBV13	10	ASSTRSNTIY
TRBJ2-1	TRBV14	16	ASSRGTSGTSSYNEQF
TRBJ2-4	TRBV11-2	10	ASSLDFVRQY
TRBJ1-2	TRBV6-5	11	ASSRDRNYGYT
TRBJ1-1	TRBV5-1	13	ASSHGTGGNTEAF
TRBJ2-2	TRBV27	16	ASSLSGGTSGPTGELF
TRBJ2-2	TRBV18	13	ASSPPVGNTGELF
TRBJ2-6	TRBV6-5	12	ASTHSSGANVLT
TRBJ1-2	TRBV4-1	13	ASSLEDDPDYGYT
TRBJ2-7	TRBV11-2	11	ASSLDRAYEQY
TRBJ2-7	TRBV5-1	13	ASSPGLAGAGEQY
TRBJ2-2	TRBV2	18	ASSGIFPQYRPNPTGELF
TRBJ2-2	TRBV6-5	9	ASSASGELF
TRBJ1-2	TRBV28	12	ASSLQGDFYGYT
TRBJ2-7	TRBV21-1	14	ASSKGAWDSSYEQY
TRBJ2-5	TRBV2	13	ASRVAAIYQETQY